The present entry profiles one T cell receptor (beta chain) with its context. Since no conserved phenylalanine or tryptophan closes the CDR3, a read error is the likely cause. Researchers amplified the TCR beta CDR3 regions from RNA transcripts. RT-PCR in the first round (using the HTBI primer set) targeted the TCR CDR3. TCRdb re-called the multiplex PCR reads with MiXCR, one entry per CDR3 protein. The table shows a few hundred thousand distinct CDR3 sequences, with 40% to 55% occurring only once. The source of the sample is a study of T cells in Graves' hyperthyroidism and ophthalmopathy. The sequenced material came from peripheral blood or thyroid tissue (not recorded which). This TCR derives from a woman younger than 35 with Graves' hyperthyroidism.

The CDR3 nucleotides read TGCAGTGCTAGACAGGTTGAAGCTTTCCTT. This gives the protein CSARQVEAFL. This chain uses TRBV20-1 with TRBJ1-1; no clear D gene. The germline V gene has CDR1 DFQATT and CDR2 SNEGSKA (reference sequence). CDR3 size: 10 residues. Trimming cost V 2 bases and J 7 bases, with 5 bases left between them.